This T cell receptor (beta chain) was observed in a study of vaccination and CD4 T cells after COVID-19. Across the whole study: Researchers treated cells with overlapping spike peptides taken from SARS-CoV-2, HCoV-NL63, HCoV-OC43 and HCoV-229E.

The treatment here: approximately 9-day PBMC culture with coronavirus spike peptide pools or control peptides (ViraFEST assay). Once cultured roughly 10 days, CD4+ T cells underwent isolation by negative selection. Trimming cost V 2 bases and J 3 bases, with 7 bases left between them. This CDR3 has 13 amino acids. CDR1 is MNHEY, CDR2 SVGAGI, per germline. In the case of this clonotype: What it binds is not known.

Sequencing of the DNA from cultured CD4+ T cells was carried out with the Oncomine TCR Beta short-read assay. A single record per CDR3 protein comes from TCRdb applying MiXCR to the PCR reads. The sample has some 9,300 distinct CDR3 sequences, about 48% seen once. The receptor's source is a human donor who had recovered from COVID-19. The chain carries TRBV6-5 and TRBJ2-5; unclear D gene. Sequencing was done on a sample of CD4+ T cells from blood, cultured in vitro. The CDR3, as DNA: TGTGCCAGCAGTTACGGGATAAAAGAGACCCAGTACTTC. Amino acid sequence: CASSYGIKETQYF.